This is a list of T cell receptor beta chains from one sample in a study of T cell responses to AZD1222 COVID-19 vaccine. Assay used: immunoSEQ multiplex PCR; TCRdb lists only in-frame clones, some missing. Of 90,000 to 150,000 clones in the sample, around 90% were seen once. Material: peripheral blood, obtained on day 0 of AZD1222 vaccination. These receptors were collected from an adult in good health. The CDR3 runs from the conserved cysteine through the conserved F or W. The order of the fields is V gene, J gene, D gene, clone size, CDR3 DNA, CDR3 protein. A D gene is named only where the DNA matches it firmly. The size field is filled for only some rows; it gives once, few, many or a size class.

V: TRBV19; J: TRBJ2-1; D: TRBD2; size: -; DNA: TGTGCCAGTAGTGATATAGCGGGAGGACCCGGGGAGCAGTTCTTC; CDR3: CASSDIAGGPGEQFF
V: TRBV5-1; J: TRBJ1-2; D: -; size: -; DNA: TGCGCCAGCAGCTTGGATGGGGGGGCGGCTAACTATGGCTACACCTTC; CDR3: CASSLDGGAANYGYTF
V: TRBV24-1; J: TRBJ2-7; D: -; size: once; DNA: TGTGCCACCAGTGACCGTAGCGGTTCCTACGAGCAGTACTTC; CDR3: CATSDRSGSYEQYF
V: TRBV3-1/TRBV3-2; J: TRBJ1-4; D: -; size: -; DNA: TGTGCCAGCAGCCATTCGGACAAGGAAAAACTGTTTTTT; CDR3: CASSHSDKEKLFF
V: TRBV11-2; J: TRBJ2-7; D: -; size: -; DNA: TGTGCCAGCAGCTTAAGGGTTGGGGTCTACGAGCAGTACTTC; CDR3: CASSLRVGVYEQYF
V: TRBV5-1; J: TRBJ1-3; D: -; size: -; DNA: TGCGCCAGCAGCTTTACCCCTGGGGGGGGTCGAAACACCATATATTTT; CDR3: CASSFTPGGGRNTIYF
V: TRBV27; J: TRBJ1-2; D: -; size: -; DNA: TGTGCCAGCAGGCCACCTTTTCGGGGCGCAGGCTATGGCTACACCTTC; CDR3: CASRPPFRGAGYGYTF
V: TRBV25-1; J: TRBJ2-3; D: TRBD1; size: -; DNA: TGTGCCAGCAGTCCTTGGACAGGGGCCACAGATACGCAGTATTTT; CDR3: CASSPWTGATDTQYF
V: TRBV7-7; J: TRBJ2-5; D: -; size: -; DNA: TGTGCTAGCAGACAGGGTCGGGGGGAGACCCAGTACTTC; CDR3: CASRQGRGETQYF
V: TRBV5-5; J: TRBJ2-2; D: -; size: -; DNA: TGTGCCAGCATCCAATCCCAGGGGACGTGGAACACCGGGGAGCTGTTTTTT; CDR3: CASIQSQGTWNTGELFF
V: TRBV5-1; J: TRBJ2-2; D: -; size: -; DNA: TGCGCCAGCAGCCGCCTTGACACCGGGGAGCTGTTTTTT; CDR3: CASSRLDTGELFF
V: TRBV5-1; J: TRBJ1-2; D: -; size: -; DNA: TGCGCCAGCAGCAAGGGACCTAACTATGGCTACACCTTC; CDR3: CASSKGPNYGYTF
V: TRBV5-4; J: TRBJ1-3; D: -; size: -; DNA: TGTGCCAGCAGCTTGGAGGGGACCGCAGGAAACACCATATATTTT; CDR3: CASSLEGTAGNTIYF
V: TRBV4-1; J: TRBJ2-3; D: TRBD2; size: -; DNA: TGCGCCAGCAGCCAAGATTGGCCCGGGGGGGATACGCAGTATTTT; CDR3: CASSQDWPGGDTQYF
V: TRBV9; J: TRBJ1-1; D: -; size: -; DNA: TGTGCCAGCAGCGTATTGCACAGGGTCACTGAAGCTTTCTTT; CDR3: CASSVLHRVTEAFF
V: TRBV28; J: TRBJ2-7; D: -; size: -; DNA: TGTGCCAGCACTAAGGACCCACAGGGCTACGAGCAGTACTTC; CDR3: CASTKDPQGYEQYF
V: TRBV30; J: TRBJ1-1; D: -; size: -; DNA: TGTGCCTGGAGTCGGCAGATAATCAATGAAGCTTTCTTT; CDR3: CAWSRQIINEAFF
V: TRBV3-1/TRBV3-2; J: TRBJ1-2; D: TRBD1; size: -; DNA: TGTGCCAGCAGCGAGGTAGTCAGGGGGAGGTCTGGCTACACCTTC; CDR3: CASSEVVRGRSGYTF
V: TRBV5-6; J: TRBJ1-1; D: -; size: once; DNA: TGTGCCAGCAGCTTAACGTTTGGGGACACTGAAGCTTTCTTT; CDR3: CASSLTFGDTEAFF
V: TRBV18; J: TRBJ2-3; D: -; size: -; DNA: TGTGCCAGCTCACAGCAGAGCACAGATACGCAGTATTTT; CDR3: CASSQQSTDTQYF
V: TRBV30; J: TRBJ2-7; D: -; size: -; DNA: TGTGCCTGGGCAGGGTCCTACGAGCAGTACTTC; CDR3: CAWAGSYEQYF
V: TRBV19; J: TRBJ2-5; D: TRBD2; size: -; DNA: TGTGCCAGTAGTATTGCTAGCGGGAGATGGGAGACCCAGTACTTC; CDR3: CASSIASGRWETQYF
V: TRBV7-8; J: TRBJ2-5; D: TRBD1; size: -; DNA: TGTGCCAGCAGCTTAAGGGACGAATACACAGGGGGCGAAAGTCGAGAGACCCAGTACTTC; CDR3: CASSLRDEYTGGESRETQYF
V: TRBV10-1; J: TRBJ2-1; D: TRBD2; size: -; DNA: TGCGCCAGCAGTGTAGGTAGCGGGGGCCCTATGTACAATGAGCAGTTCTTC; CDR3: CASSVGSGGPMYNEQFF
V: TRBV5-6; J: TRBJ1-4; D: -; size: -; DNA: TGTGCCAGCAGCTTCGGGGGGGCTCGAAGAACTAATGAAAAACTGTTTTTT; CDR3: CASSFGGARRTNEKLFF
V: TRBV28; J: TRBJ2-2; D: -; size: -; DNA: TGTGCCAGCGGCCATCGGAACACCGGGGAGCTGTTTTTT; CDR3: CASGHRNTGELFF
V: TRBV11-2; J: TRBJ1-1; D: -; size: -; DNA: TGTGCCAGCAGCTTAGAGGGGGTCACCACCCCGGACACTGAAGCTTTCTTT; CDR3: CASSLEGVTTPDTEAFF
V: TRBV27; J: TRBJ1-2; D: -; size: -; DNA: TGTGCCAGCCGTTCCCCCTTAAACTATGGCTACACCTTC; CDR3: CASRSPLNYGYTF
V: TRBV28; J: TRBJ1-2; D: TRBD1; size: few; DNA: TGTGCCAGCAGTCCGGGACAGGGGCTTGGGGGCTACACCTTC; CDR3: CASSPGQGLGGYTF
V: TRBV10-1; J: TRBJ2-7; D: -; size: -; DNA: TGCGCCAGCAGTGAGTCTGGATATCCCTACGAGCAGTACTTC; CDR3: CASSESGYPYEQYF
V: TRBV5-1; J: TRBJ1-2; D: -; size: -; DNA: TGCGCCAGCAGCTTGGAGGTCCGAGCTAACTATGGCTACACCTTC; CDR3: CASSLEVRANYGYTF
V: TRBV28; J: TRBJ2-6; D: -; size: -; DNA: TGTGCCAGCAGTTTACAGAGACTAGGGGGGGCCAACGTCCTGACTTTC; CDR3: CASSLQRLGGANVLTF
V: TRBV5-8; J: TRBJ1-2; D: TRBD1; size: -; DNA: TGTGCCAGCACCAAGGACAGGGGGGGGAACTATGGCTACACCTTC; CDR3: CASTKDRGGNYGYTF
V: TRBV14; J: TRBJ2-7; D: -; size: -; DNA: TGTGCCAGCAGCCGAGGACAGCCAGGCTACGAGCAGTACTTC; CDR3: CASSRGQPGYEQYF
V: TRBV4-1; J: TRBJ1-1; D: TRBD1; size: few; DNA: TGCGCCAGCAGCCAACCGGGACAGGCCACGTTTGAAGCTTTCTTT; CDR3: CASSQPGQATFEAFF
V: TRBV24-1; J: TRBJ2-1; D: TRBD2; size: -; DNA: TGTGCCACCAGTGATTTCGGGAGGAAGCCTTACAATGAGCAGTTCTTC; CDR3: CATSDFGRKPYNEQFF
V: TRBV7-9; J: TRBJ1-3; D: -; size: -; DNA: TGTGCCAGCAGCGGGACCTTCGGAAACACCATATATTTT; CDR3: CASSGTFGNTIYF
V: TRBV10-1; J: TRBJ1-1; D: -; size: -; DNA: TGCGCCAGCAGCGGGGGATCCCTCGGTACTGAAGCTTTCTTT; CDR3: CASSGGSLGTEAFF
V: TRBV28; J: TRBJ2-7; D: TRBD1; size: -; DNA: TGTGCCAGCAGTTTAGCTCGGACAGGGCAGTACTTC; CDR3: CASSLARTGQYF
V: TRBV7-3; J: TRBJ1-1; D: -; size: -; DNA: TGTGCCAGCAGCTTAATGGGGGGCATGAACACTGAAGCTTTCTTT; CDR3: CASSLMGGMNTEAFF
V: TRBV7-2; J: TRBJ2-7; D: -; size: -; DNA: TGTGCCAGCAGCTTAGGACAGCCGGGAACCTACGAGCAGTACTTC; CDR3: CASSLGQPGTYEQYF
V: TRBV30; J: TRBJ1-2; D: -; size: -; DNA: TGTGCCTGGAGTGTAAGGGCCCGCTATGGCTACACCTTC; CDR3: CAWSVRARYGYTF
V: TRBV12-5; J: TRBJ2-1; D: TRBD2; size: -; DNA: TGTGCTAGTGGTTTGGCCCGGGGGGGCTCCTACAATGAGCAGTTCTTC; CDR3: CASGLARGGSYNEQFF
V: TRBV5-6; J: TRBJ2-1; D: -; size: -; DNA: TGTGCCAGCAGCTTCGGAGGGGGTTGGAATGAGCAGTTCTTC; CDR3: CASSFGGGWNEQFF
V: TRBV3-1/TRBV3-2; J: TRBJ2-2; D: -; size: -; DNA: TGTGCCAGCAGCAGGTACACCGGGGAGCTGTTTTTT; CDR3: CASSRYTGELFF
V: TRBV6-5; J: TRBJ1-1; D: -; size: -; DNA: TGTGCCAGCAACTTAGGCCTGAACACTGAAGCTTTCTTT; CDR3: CASNLGLNTEAFF
V: TRBV27; J: TRBJ1-4; D: -; size: -; DNA: TGTGCCAGCGGGTCCTATGGGGTACCTAATGAAAAACTGTTTTTT; CDR3: CASGSYGVPNEKLFF
V: TRBV9; J: TRBJ2-7; D: -; size: -; DNA: TGTGCCAGCAGCCCGATAACCTCCGGGGTCGAGCAGTACTTC; CDR3: CASSPITSGVEQYF
V: TRBV5-1; J: TRBJ2-7; D: -; size: -; DNA: TGCGCCAGCAGCTTCGGCTCCAAGAGCTCCTACGAGCAGTACTTC; CDR3: CASSFGSKSSYEQYF
V: TRBV19; J: TRBJ1-5; D: -; size: -; DNA: TGTGCCAGTAGTATGGAACAGGGAGGCCGTCAGCCCCAGCATTTT; CDR3: CASSMEQGGRQPQHF
V: TRBV7-2; J: TRBJ1-5; D: -; size: -; DNA: TGTGCCAGCAGCCCCCCGGGGATACGCAATCAGCCCCAGCATTTT; CDR3: CASSPPGIRNQPQHF
V: TRBV6-4; J: TRBJ2-1; D: TRBD1; size: once; DNA: TGTGCCAGCAGTGCGGGACAGGGGGCTTATGAGCAGTTCTTC; CDR3: CASSAGQGAYEQFF
V: TRBV6-5; J: TRBJ1-4; D: TRBD1; size: -; DNA: TGTGCCACCGCGGACAGGGCGGTTGAAAAACTGTTTTTT; CDR3: CATADRAVEKLFF
V: TRBV5-1; J: TRBJ2-6; D: TRBD2; size: once; DNA: TGCGCCAGCAGCTTTCTAGCGGGCTTCTCTGGGGCCAACGTCCTGACTTTC; CDR3: CASSFLAGFSGANVLTF
V: TRBV25-1; J: TRBJ2-5; D: -; size: -; DNA: TGTGCCAGCAGTCTGATCGGGACACAAGAGACCCAGTACTTC; CDR3: CASSLIGTQETQYF
V: TRBV10-1; J: TRBJ1-2; D: TRBD1; size: -; DNA: TGCGCCAGCAGCCCGAGACAGGGTTATGGCTACACCTTC; CDR3: CASSPRQGYGYTF
V: TRBV4-1; J: TRBJ1-1; D: -; size: once; DNA: TGCGCCAGCAGCCAAGTCCCGGGCTACACTGAAGCTTTCTTT; CDR3: CASSQVPGYTEAFF
V: TRBV24-1; J: TRBJ2-1; D: TRBD2; size: -; DNA: TGTGCCACCAGTGACACCCGCGGGGGACATGAGCAGTTCTTC; CDR3: CATSDTRGGHEQFF
V: TRBV6-5; J: TRBJ1-2; D: TRBD1; size: once; DNA: TGTGCCAGCGGGACAGTCTACTATGGCTACACCTTC; CDR3: CASGTVYYGYTF